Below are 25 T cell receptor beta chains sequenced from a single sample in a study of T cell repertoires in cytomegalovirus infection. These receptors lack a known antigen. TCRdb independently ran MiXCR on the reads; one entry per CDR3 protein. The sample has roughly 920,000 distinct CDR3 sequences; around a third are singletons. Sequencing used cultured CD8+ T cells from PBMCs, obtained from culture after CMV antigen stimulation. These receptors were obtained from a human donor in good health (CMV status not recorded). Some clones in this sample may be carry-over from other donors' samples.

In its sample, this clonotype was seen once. The CDR3 reads CASSRSGTGMTKNIQYF. The CDR3 DNA reads TGTGCCAGCAGCCGCAGCGGGACAGGAATGACCAAAAACATTCAGTACTTC. The chain couples TRBV5-6 to TRBJ2-4, with D perhaps TRBD1 (8 bases). Germline V gene sequence: CDR1 SGHDT, CDR2 YYEEEE. The CDR3 covers 17 residues. The ends were cut back, 4 bases at V and 2 bases at J, with 19 bases in the middle.

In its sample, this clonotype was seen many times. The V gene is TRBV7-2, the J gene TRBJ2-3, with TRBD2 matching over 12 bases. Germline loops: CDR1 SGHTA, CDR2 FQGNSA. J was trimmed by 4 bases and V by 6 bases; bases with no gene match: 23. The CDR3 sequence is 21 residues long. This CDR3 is CASSITLFGGTSGSPPDTQYF. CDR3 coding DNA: TGTGCCAGCAGTATAACACTCTTCGGAGGGACTAGCGGGTCCCCCCCAGATACGCAGTATTTT. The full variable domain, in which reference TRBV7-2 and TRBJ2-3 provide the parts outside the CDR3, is GAGVSQSPSNKVTEKGKDVELRCDPISGHTALYWYRQSLGQGLEFLIYFQGNSAPDKSGLPSDRFSAERTGGSVSTLTIQRTQQEDSAVYLCASSITLFGGTSGSPPDTQYFGPGTRLTVL.

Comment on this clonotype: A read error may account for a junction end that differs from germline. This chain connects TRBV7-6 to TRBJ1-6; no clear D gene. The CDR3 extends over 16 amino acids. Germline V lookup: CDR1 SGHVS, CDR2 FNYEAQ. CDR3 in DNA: TGTGCCAGCAGCTTAGCGGAGGTCGCCTACAATTCACCCCTCCACTTT. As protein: CASSLAEVAYNSPLHF.

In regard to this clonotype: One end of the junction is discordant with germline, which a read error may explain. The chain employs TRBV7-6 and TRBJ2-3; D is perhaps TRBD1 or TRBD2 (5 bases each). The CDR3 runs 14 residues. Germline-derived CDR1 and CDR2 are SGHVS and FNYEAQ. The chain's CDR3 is CVSSSGTRTDTQYF. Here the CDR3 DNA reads TGTGTCAGCAGCTCAGGGACCCGCACAGATACGCAGTATTTT.

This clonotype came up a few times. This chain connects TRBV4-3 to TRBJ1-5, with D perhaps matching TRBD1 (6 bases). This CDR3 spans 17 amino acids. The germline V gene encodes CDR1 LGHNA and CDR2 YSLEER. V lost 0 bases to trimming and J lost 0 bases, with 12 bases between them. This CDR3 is CASSQDPRGSSNQPQHF. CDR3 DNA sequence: TGCGCCAGCAGCCAAGATCCCAGGGGTAGTAGCAATCAGCCCCAGCATTTT.

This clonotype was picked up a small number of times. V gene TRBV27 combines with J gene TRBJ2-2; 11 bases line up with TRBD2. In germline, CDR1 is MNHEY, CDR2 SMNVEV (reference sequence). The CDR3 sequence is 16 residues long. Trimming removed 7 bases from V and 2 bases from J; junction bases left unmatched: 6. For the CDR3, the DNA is TGTGCCAGCACTCACCTAGCGGGGGGAAACACCGGGGAGCTGTTTTTT. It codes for CASTHLAGGNTGELFF.

The CDR3 nucleotides read TGTGCCAGCAGTCCGACAGGGTACAACTACGAGCAGTACTTC. Its protein product is CASSPTGYNYEQYF. The chain recombines TRBV7-2 with TRBJ2-7; 7 bases match TRBD1. Germline CDR1 is SGHTA and CDR2 is FQGNSA. This CDR3 contains 14 residues. With 6 bases clipped from V and 3 bases from J, the junction kept 8 bases outside the gene matches.

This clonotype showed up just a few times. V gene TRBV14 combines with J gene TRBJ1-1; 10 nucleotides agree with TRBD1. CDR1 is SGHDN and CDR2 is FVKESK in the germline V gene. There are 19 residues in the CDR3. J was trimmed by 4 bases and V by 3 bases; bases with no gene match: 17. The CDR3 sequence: CASSQDYRDRGGWGTEAFF. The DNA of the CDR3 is TGTGCCAGCAGCCAGGACTACCGGGACAGGGGAGGATGGGGCACTGAAGCTTTCTTT.

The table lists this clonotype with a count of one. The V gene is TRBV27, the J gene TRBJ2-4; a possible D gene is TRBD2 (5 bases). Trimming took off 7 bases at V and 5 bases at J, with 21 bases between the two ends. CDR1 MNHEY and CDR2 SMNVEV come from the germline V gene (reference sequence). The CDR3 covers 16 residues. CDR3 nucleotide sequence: TGTGCCAGCAAGCGCGACGCCAACTCGCGGGAAAACATTCAGTACTTC. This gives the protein CASKRDANSRENIQYF.

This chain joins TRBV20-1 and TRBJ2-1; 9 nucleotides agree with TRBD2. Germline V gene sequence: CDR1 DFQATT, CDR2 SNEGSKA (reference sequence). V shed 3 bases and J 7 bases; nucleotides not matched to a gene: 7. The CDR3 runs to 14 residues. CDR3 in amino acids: CSARGTSFLNEQFF. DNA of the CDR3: TGCAGTGCTAGGGGGACTAGCTTCTTGAATGAGCAGTTCTTC.

This CDR3 is CASSLRAGANVLTF. The CDR3 DNA sequence: TGTGCCAGCAGTCTCAGGGCTGGGGCCAACGTCCTGACTTTC. The rearrangement links TRBV11-3 to TRBJ2-6; D may be TRBD1 (5 bases). The germline V and J ends were trimmed by 6 bases and 2 bases, with 8 bases remaining between them. Germline V lookup: CDR1 SGHNT, CDR2 YENEEA. This CDR3 comprises 14 residues.

CDR3 loop: CASSGADYEQYV. Here the CDR3 DNA reads TGTGCCAGCAGTGGGGCAGACTACGAGCAGTACGTC. J is TRBJ2-7 and V is TRBV2; D unresolved. The germline V gene has CDR1 SNHLY and CDR2 FYNNEI. The CDR3 runs to 12 residues. Trimming pared 4 bases from V and 3 bases from J, leaving 7 bases between.

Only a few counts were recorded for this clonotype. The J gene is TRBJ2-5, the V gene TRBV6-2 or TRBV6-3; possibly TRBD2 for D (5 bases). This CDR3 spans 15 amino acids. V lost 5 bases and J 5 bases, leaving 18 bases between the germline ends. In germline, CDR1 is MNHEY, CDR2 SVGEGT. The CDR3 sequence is CASSMEDFYGETQYF. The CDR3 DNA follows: TGTGCCAGCAGTATGGAGGACTTCTATGGGGAGACCCAGTACTTC.

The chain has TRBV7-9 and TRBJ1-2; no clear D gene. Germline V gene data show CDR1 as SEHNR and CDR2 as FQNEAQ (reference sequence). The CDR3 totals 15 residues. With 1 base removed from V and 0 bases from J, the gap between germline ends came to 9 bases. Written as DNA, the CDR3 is TGTGCCAGCAGCTTAGGGCCGCTAGCTAACTATGGCTACACCTTC. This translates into CASSLGPLANYGYTF.

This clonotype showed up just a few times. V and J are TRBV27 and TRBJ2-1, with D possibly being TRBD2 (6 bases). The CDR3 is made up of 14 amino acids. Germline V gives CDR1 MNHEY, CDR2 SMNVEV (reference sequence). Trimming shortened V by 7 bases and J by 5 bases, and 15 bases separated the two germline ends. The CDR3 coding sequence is TGTGCCAGCACCCCCGGACTAAGTCACAATGAGCAGTTCTTC. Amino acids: CASTPGLSHNEQFF.

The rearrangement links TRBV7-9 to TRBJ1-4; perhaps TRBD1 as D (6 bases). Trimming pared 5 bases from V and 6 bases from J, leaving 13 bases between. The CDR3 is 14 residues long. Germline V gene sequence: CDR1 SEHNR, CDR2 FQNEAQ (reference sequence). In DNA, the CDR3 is TGTGCCAGCAGCGACGGCCAGGGGTATGAAAAACTGTTTTTT. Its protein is CASSDGQGYEKLFF.

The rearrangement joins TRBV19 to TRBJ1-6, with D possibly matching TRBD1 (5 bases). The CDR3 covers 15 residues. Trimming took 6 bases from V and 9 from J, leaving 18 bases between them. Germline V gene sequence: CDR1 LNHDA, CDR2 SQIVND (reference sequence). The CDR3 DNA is TGTGCCAGTAGCGTCTTCCCGGGGACGACTTCACCCCTCCACTTT. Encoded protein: CASSVFPGTTSPLHF. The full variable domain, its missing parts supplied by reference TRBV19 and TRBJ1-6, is DGGITQSPKYLFRKEGQNVTLSCEQNLNHDAMYWYRQDPGQGLRLIYYSQIVNDFQKGDIAEGYSVSREKKESFPLTVTSAQKNPTAFYLCASSVFPGTTSPLHFGNGTRLTVT.

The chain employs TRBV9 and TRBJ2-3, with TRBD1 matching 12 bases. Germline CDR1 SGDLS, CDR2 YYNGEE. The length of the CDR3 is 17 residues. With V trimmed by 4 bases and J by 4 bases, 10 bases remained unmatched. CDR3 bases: TGTGCCAGCAGCCCCCAGGGGGACAGGGGGCGGTCAGATACGCAGTATTTT. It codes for CASSPQGDRGRSDTQYF. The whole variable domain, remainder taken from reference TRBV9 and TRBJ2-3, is DSGVTQTPKHLITATGQRVTLRCSPRSGDLSVYWYQQSLDQGLQFLIQYYNGEERAKGNILERFSAQQFPDLHSELNLSSLELGDSALYFCASSPQGDRGRSDTQYFGPGTRLTVL.

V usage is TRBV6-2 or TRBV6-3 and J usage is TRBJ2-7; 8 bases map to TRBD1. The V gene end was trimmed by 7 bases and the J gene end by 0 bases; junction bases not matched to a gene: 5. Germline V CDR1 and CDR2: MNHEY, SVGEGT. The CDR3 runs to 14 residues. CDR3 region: CASKGRGHSYEQYV. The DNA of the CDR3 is TGTGCCAGCAAGGGCAGGGGGCACTCCTACGAGCAGTACGTC.

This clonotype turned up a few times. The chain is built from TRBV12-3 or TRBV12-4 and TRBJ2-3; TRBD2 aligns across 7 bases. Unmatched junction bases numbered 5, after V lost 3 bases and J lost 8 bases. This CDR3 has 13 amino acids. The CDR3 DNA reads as TGTGCCAGCAGTTTCACTAGCGTCGGTACGCAGTATTTT. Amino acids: CASSFTSVGTQYF.

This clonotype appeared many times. The CDR3 bases are TGTGCCAGCAGTGAAGGGCCAGCACCGAACGAAAAACTGTTTTTT. Amino acids: CASSEGPAPNEKLFF. The chain couples TRBV6-1 to TRBJ1-4; D is unclear. The CDR3 is made up of 15 amino acids. CDR1 is MNHNS and CDR2 is SASEGT in the germline V gene. The V end was cut by 1 base, the J end by 8 bases, with 14 bases between.

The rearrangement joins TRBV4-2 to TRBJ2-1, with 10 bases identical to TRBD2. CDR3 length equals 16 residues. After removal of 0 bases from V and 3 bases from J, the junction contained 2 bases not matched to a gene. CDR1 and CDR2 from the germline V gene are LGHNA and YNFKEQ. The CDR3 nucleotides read TGTGCCAGCAGCCAAGAAGCGGGGGGGATCTACAATGAGCAGTTCTTC. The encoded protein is CASSQEAGGIYNEQFF.

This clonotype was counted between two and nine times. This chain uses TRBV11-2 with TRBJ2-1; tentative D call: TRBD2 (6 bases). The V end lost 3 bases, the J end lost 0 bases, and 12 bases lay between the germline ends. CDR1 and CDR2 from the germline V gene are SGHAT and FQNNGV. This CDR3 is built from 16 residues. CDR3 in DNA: TGTGCCAGCAGCTTGAGCGGGCCCAGCTCCTACAATGAGCAGTTCTTC. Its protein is CASSLSGPSSYNEQFF.

CDR3 sequence (DNA): TGTGCCAGCAGAGCTTCCACCGGGGAGCTGTTTTTT. Translated, it gives CASRASTGELFF. The genes are TRBV25-1 and TRBJ2-2; D is unclear. V was pared by 6 bases and J by 4 bases, with 6 bases between. From germline, CDR1 is MGHDK and CDR2 SYGVNS. CDR3 length: 12 amino acids. Combining the CDR3 with reference TRBV25-1 and TRBJ2-2 gives the whole variable domain EADIYQTPRYLVIGTGKKITLECSQTMGHDKMYWYQQDPGMELHLIHYSYGVNSTEKGDLSSESTVSRIRTEHFPLTLESARPSHTSQYLCASRASTGELFFGEGSRLTVL.

The DNA for the CDR3 is TGCAGCGCTGTCGGGACAGACACCAATGAGCAGTTCTTC. This codes for CSAVGTDTNEQFF. This sequence joins TRBV20-1 and TRBJ2-1, with 7 nucleotides matching TRBD1. The germline CDR1 and CDR2 sequences are DFQATT and SNEGSKA (reference sequence). This CDR3 region has 13 residues.